One sample yielded the 23 T cell receptor beta chains listed below, sequenced in a study of blood T cell repertoires in COVID-19. The assay was immunoSEQ multiplex PCR, and TCRdb's table has in-frame clones only and misses some. The sample consists of approximately 250,000 clones, approximately 85% of them appearing once. What was sequenced was PBMCs or T cells enriched from blood (not recorded which). The receptors were gathered from a woman in her 50s with acute COVID-19.

The chain uses TRBV5-1 and TRBJ1-1; no clear D gene. Germline values: CDR1 SGHRS, CDR2 YFSETQ. The CDR3 has 16 residues. Trimming shortened V by 2 bases and J by 4 bases, and 18 bases separated the two germline ends. CDR3 DNA sequence: TGCGCCAGCAGCTTCGCGGCACCCAAATCCCCCACTGAAGCTTTCTTT. Amino acid sequence: CASSFAAPKSPTEAFF.

J is TRBJ1-6 and V is TRBV5-1, with D tentatively TRBD1 (6 bases). CDR1 and CDR2 from the germline V gene are SGHRS and YFSETQ. CDR3 length: 15 residues. With 6 bases removed from V and 8 bases from J, the gap between germline ends came to 18 bases. CDR3 bases: TGCGCCAGCAACCCGGACAGTACCAGACATTCACCCCTCCACTTT. This sequence encodes CASNPDSTRHSPLHF.

The rearrangement joins TRBV10-3 to TRBJ2-5; D perhaps matches TRBD1 (6 bases). The germline V and J ends were trimmed by 5 bases and 1 base, with 11 bases remaining between them. The CDR3 covers 14 residues. Germline V gene lookup returns CDR1 ENHRY and CDR2 SYGVKD. The CDR3 region is CAISFRDTQETQYF. Written as DNA, the CDR3 is TGTGCCATCAGTTTTCGGGACACCCAAGAGACCCAGTACTTC.

CDR3 in DNA: TGTGCCAGCAGCTCACCGGGACAGTATTCACCCCTCCACTTT. Protein product: CASSSPGQYSPLHF. The chain couples TRBV7-8 to TRBJ1-6; 7 bases are shared with TRBD1. Germline lookup yields CDR1 SGHVS and CDR2 FQNEAQ. V lost 4 bases, J lost 8 bases, and 5 bases stayed unmatched. The CDR3 is made up of 14 amino acids. Combining the CDR3 with reference TRBV7-8 and TRBJ1-6 gives the whole variable domain GAGVSQSPRYKVAKRGQDVALRCDPISGHVSLFWYQQALGQGPEFLTYFQNEAQLDKSGLPSDRFFAERPEGSVSTLKIQRTQQEDSAVYLCASSSPGQYSPLHFGNGTRLTVT.

The genes are TRBV4-3 and TRBJ1-1, with 8 bases that match TRBD1. CDR1 and CDR2 from the germline V gene are LGHNA and YSLEER. V shed 0 bases and J 5 bases; nucleotides not matched to a gene: 5. The CDR3 has 15 residues. Written as DNA, the CDR3 is TGCGCCAGCAGCCAAGATGGGCAGGGGGCAACTGAAGCTTTCTTT. It translates to CASSQDGQGATEAFF.

This clone turned up a few times. Other DNA sequences in the sample encode the same CDR3. J is TRBJ1-5 and V is TRBV18, with D hard to call. Germline loops: CDR1 KGHSH, CDR2 LQKENI. V lost 2 bases and J 5 bases, leaving 7 bases between the germline ends. This CDR3 comprises 13 residues. The CDR3 region is CASSPGSDQPQHF. DNA for the CDR3: TGTGCCAGCTCACCAGGGAGCGATCAGCCCCAGCATTTT.

The CDR3 bases are TGTGCCAGCAGCTCGCTAACAGGGGGCATTTGGAACACTGAAGCTTTCTTT. Its protein product is CASSSLTGGIWNTEAFF. This chain joins TRBV5-6 and TRBJ1-1; the match to TRBD1 covers 9 bases. The V and J ends lost 3 bases and 1 base, in that order; junction bases with no gene match: 10. The CDR3 totals 17 residues. The germline CDR1 and CDR2 sequences are SGHDT and YYEEEE.

The V call is TRBV9, the J call TRBJ2-1; TRBD1 might be the D (6 bases). Germline V gene lookup returns CDR1 SGDLS and CDR2 YYNGEE. V lost 0 bases, J lost 2 bases, and 15 bases lay in between. CDR3 length: 17 amino acids. In nucleotides, the CDR3 is TGTGCCAGCAGCGTAGTCCAGGGGATGGGAACCTACAATGAGCAGTTCTTC. Translating gives CASSVVQGMGTYNEQFF.

The rearrangement joins TRBV14 to TRBJ1-2; 8 bases line up with TRBD1. CDR1 is SGHDN, CDR2 FVKESK, per germline. The CDR3 sequence is 17 residues long. With 0 bases clipped from V and 7 bases from J, the junction kept 13 bases outside the gene matches. This CDR3 reads CASSQEARGLIISGYTF. CDR3 coding DNA: TGTGCCAGCAGCCAAGAGGCCAGGGGGCTGATTATCTCTGGCTACACCTTC.

The chain links TRBV7-6 to TRBJ2-2, with D possibly being TRBD1 (8 bases). The germline CDR1 and CDR2 sequences are SGHVS and FNYEAQ. The V end was cut by 5 bases, the J end by 0 bases, with 22 bases between. CDR3 length: 19 amino acids. DNA for the CDR3: TGTGCCAGCAGCGGAGGACAGGGACTAAGAATCGCGAACACCGGGGAGCTGTTTTTT. Residues: CASSGGQGLRIANTGELFF.

The V and J genes are TRBV6-5 and TRBJ2-2; D unresolved. V gave up 7 bases and J gave up 4 bases, with 7 bases separating them. The CDR3 totals 12 residues. CDR1 and CDR2 from the germline V gene are MNHEY and SVGAGI. The CDR3: CASTSGTGELFF. DNA of the CDR3: TGTGCCAGCACATCGGGCACCGGGGAGCTGTTTTTT.

The rearrangement uses TRBV7-2 and TRBJ1-5; D might be TRBD1 (5 bases). The germline gives CDR1 SGHTA, CDR2 FQGNSA. Trimming removed 1 base from V and 7 bases from J, with 11 bases in between. The CDR3 consists of 14 residues. This CDR3 reads CASSLEGNHQPQHF. DNA for the CDR3: TGTGCCAGCAGCTTAGAGGGGAATCACCAGCCCCAGCATTTT.

This clone was counted between two and nine times. V usage is TRBV19 and J usage is TRBJ1-1; the D is unclear. CDR1 and CDR2 (germline): LNHDA, SQIVND (reference sequence). V was shortened by 3 bases and J by 3 bases, with 8 bases between the two germline ends. This CDR3 contains 13 residues. The CDR3 bases are TGTGCCAGTAGTATGAACCGGGACACTGAAGCTTTCTTT. Protein sequence: CASSMNRDTEAFF.

The rearrangement links TRBV5-1 to TRBJ1-2, with 11 bases aligning to TRBD1. Trimming at V came to 4 bases and at J to 2 bases, leaving 1 base not matched to a gene. Per the germline V gene, CDR1 is SGHRS and CDR2 is YFSETQ. The CDR3 sequence is 14 residues long. The CDR3: CASSRDRGNYGYTF. The CDR3 nucleotides read TGCGCCAGCAGCCGGGACAGGGGGAACTATGGCTACACCTTC.

This clone came up once. This chain uses TRBV14 with TRBJ2-5; the D is unclear. CDR3 size: 17 residues. Trimming took 0 bases from V and 5 from J, leaving 19 bases between them. In germline, CDR1 is SGHDN, CDR2 FVKESK. The CDR3 DNA follows: TGTGCCAGCAGCCAAGATAGGCCAGGATCTTGGCAGGAGACCCAGTACTTC. Its protein product is CASSQDRPGSWQETQYF.

CDR3 sequence reads: CASRGGLNSYEQYF. The CDR3 DNA sequence: TGTGCCAGCAGGGGGGGTCTCAACTCCTACGAGCAGTACTTC. This sequence joins TRBV6-5 and TRBJ2-7; D possibly corresponds to TRBD2 (6 bases). V lost 6 bases, J lost 0 bases, and 12 bases lay in between. Per germline, CDR1 MNHEY and CDR2 SVGAGI. This CDR3 spans 14 amino acids.

The genes are TRBV4-3 and TRBJ1-1; a possible D gene is TRBD1 (6 bases). Germline assignment: CDR1 LGHNA and CDR2 YSLEER. Trimming removed 3 bases from V and 6 bases from J, with 14 bases in between. The CDR3 is 14 amino acids. The CDR3 loop reads CASSQQQGRAEAFF. CDR3 sequence (DNA): TGCGCCAGCAGCCAGCAACAGGGCAGGGCTGAAGCTTTCTTT.

J is TRBJ1-2 and V is TRBV5-1; 9 bases are a match to TRBD1. V lost 0 bases, J lost 8 bases, and 5 bases stayed unmatched. Germline V gene sequence: CDR1 SGHRS, CDR2 YFSETQ. This CDR3 has 14 amino acids. In DNA form, the CDR3 reads TGCGCCAGCAGCTTGGGTGGACAGGGGTACGGCTACACCTTC. It encodes CASSLGGQGYGYTF.

The V gene is TRBV5-1, the J gene TRBJ2-1; possible D gene TRBD2, 6 bases. CDR1 SGHRS and CDR2 YFSETQ come from the germline V gene. This CDR3 contains 15 residues. V lost 4 bases and J 6 bases, leaving 17 bases between the germline ends. The CDR3, as DNA: TGCGCCAGCAGCCGCACTAGCCCTCGGACCAATGAGCAGTTCTTC. Protein: CASSRTSPRTNEQFF.

This chain uses TRBV7-2 with TRBJ1-1; perhaps TRBD1 as D (5 bases). The V gene's germline CDR1 is SGHTA and CDR2 FQGNSA. Deletions cut 9 bases from V and 3 bases from J, with 20 bases between. The CDR3 is 15 residues long. In DNA form, the CDR3 reads TGTGCCAGTCGGTGGGGGGAGAGGGTGGACACTGAAGCTTTCTTT. This encodes CASRWGERVDTEAFF.

The chain recombines TRBV7-9 with TRBJ1-4; 7 nucleotides agree with TRBD1. The ends lost 5 bases at V and 8 bases at J; junction bases unmatched: 8. The CDR3 is 14 amino acids. CDR1 is SEHNR and CDR2 is FQNEAQ in the germline V gene (reference sequence). The CDR3 nucleotides read TGTGCCAGCAGCGAGGGGGACAGTTCCGAAAAACTGTTTTTT. Its protein is CASSEGDSSEKLFF.

V gene TRBV19 combines with J gene TRBJ1-1, with a possible D match to TRBD1 (6 bases). Germline CDR1 reads LNHDA; CDR2 reads SQIVND (reference sequence). The CDR3 runs to 13 residues. Trimming left V 5 bases short and J 8 bases short, with 15 bases between. The CDR3 region is CASSSPQGSEAFF. CDR3 coding DNA: TGTGCCAGTAGTTCACCACAGGGATCCGAAGCTTTCTTT.

The rearrangement joins TRBV18 to TRBJ2-3; 11 positions agree with TRBD1. The CDR3 sequence is 16 residues long. V lost 1 base, J lost 4 bases, and 4 bases stayed unmatched. Per germline, CDR1 KGHSH and CDR2 LQKENI. In DNA, the CDR3 is TGTGCCAGCTCACCACGCCGGGACAGGGGGTCAGATACGCAGTATTTT. It encodes CASSPRRDRGSDTQYF.